Listed here is a single T cell receptor beta chain. Reverse transcription of roughly 0.5 to 1 ug RNA was carried out with random hexamers. TCRdb reanalysed the immunoSEQ multiplex PCR reads using MiXCR and keeps one entry per CDR3 protein. Among some 150,000 distinct CDR3 sequences, approximately 96% were seen once, and the ten largest hold more than 0.2%. There are 13 residues in the CDR3. The germline CDR1 and CDR2 sequences are SQVTM and ANQGSEA. Between the trimmed V and J ends, which lost 5 bases and 4 bases, there was a span of 14 bases. The source of the sample is a study of CD8 T cells in Susac syndrome. TCR beta from blood CD8+ and CD4+ T cells was sequenced.

This TCR came from a human donor with multiple sclerosis. The V gene is TRBV29-1, the J gene TRBJ1-2, with D maybe TRBD1 (5 bases). The sequencing input was CD8+ T cells from PBMCs. CDR3 residues: CSVLGQGSYGYTF. The CDR3 DNA sequence: TGCAGCGTTTTGGGGCAGGGTAGCTATGGCTACACCTTC. Based on the CDR3 plus reference TRBV29-1 and TRBJ1-2, the full variable domain is SAVISQKPSRDICQRGTSLTIQCQVDSQVTMMFWYRQQPGQSLTLIATANQGSEATYESGFVIDKFPISRPNLTFSTLTVSNMSPEDSSIYLCSVLGQGSYGYTFGSGTRLTVV.